The entry below describes one TCR beta chain. The antigen is unknown. These data belong to a study of cytotoxic CD8 clonotypes in ibrutinib-treated CLL. Findings of the study overall: Upon ibrutinib response clonality rose, and upon progression it fell back toward baseline.

Profiling relied on immunoSEQ multiplex PCR, and the TCRdb table lists in-frame clones only, not all of them. The profile shows some 150,000 clones, roughly three quarters of them singletons. V gave up 7 bases and J gave up 4 bases, with 19 bases separating them. The CDR3 contains 15 residues. Germline V gene lookup returns CDR1 MNHEY and CDR2 SVGAGI. The chain employs TRBV6-5 and TRBJ1-1; a weak D match, TRBD1 (5 bases). This sample comprised PBMCs, obtained after 12 months of ibrutinib treatment. The source is a human donor with chronic lymphocytic leukemia. The CDR3 DNA sequence: TGTGCCAGCATCGCTATTTGGGGGAATATCACTGAAGCTTTCTTT. Encoded protein: CASIAIWGNITEAFF.